Listed below are T cell receptor beta chains from one sample, sequenced in a study of blood T cell repertoires in COVID-19. This table comes from immunoSEQ multiplex PCR, and its TCRdb copy is limited to in-frame clones, with some not included. The sample lists fewer than 250,000 clones; 82% were seen once. Sequenced sample: peripheral blood. All receptors come from a woman in her 70s with acute or convalescent COVID-19. Each CDR3 is given with its conserved first and last residue.

cdr3_aa | j_call | v_call
CASSVVGTVTGELFF | TRBJ2-2 | TRBV9
CASSLSRGEQYF | TRBJ2-7 | TRBV12-3/TRBV12-4
CASSPWGTGGEKLFF | TRBJ1-4 | TRBV4-1
CASSYGGVGNEKLFF | TRBJ1-4 | TRBV6-2/TRBV6-3
CASSYPSRGSYEQYF | TRBJ2-7 | TRBV6-5
CASSLASGQANYGYTF | TRBJ1-2 | TRBV7-2
CASSLGGQGNMYEQYF | TRBJ2-7 | TRBV5-4
CATSDLHPSVREDSGNTIYF | TRBJ1-3 | TRBV24-1
CASSERDSGTGRYEQYF | TRBJ2-7 | TRBV10-2
CASSEGHPSSLSEQYF | TRBJ2-7 | TRBV2
CASSMNILTRGQPQHF | TRBJ1-5 | TRBV19
CASSTVTGGYTF | TRBJ1-2 | TRBV5-4
CASSYFLGSSGGYTF | TRBJ1-2 | TRBV6-2/TRBV6-3
CASSPRTSGAPCANVLTF | TRBJ2-6 | TRBV3-1/TRBV3-2